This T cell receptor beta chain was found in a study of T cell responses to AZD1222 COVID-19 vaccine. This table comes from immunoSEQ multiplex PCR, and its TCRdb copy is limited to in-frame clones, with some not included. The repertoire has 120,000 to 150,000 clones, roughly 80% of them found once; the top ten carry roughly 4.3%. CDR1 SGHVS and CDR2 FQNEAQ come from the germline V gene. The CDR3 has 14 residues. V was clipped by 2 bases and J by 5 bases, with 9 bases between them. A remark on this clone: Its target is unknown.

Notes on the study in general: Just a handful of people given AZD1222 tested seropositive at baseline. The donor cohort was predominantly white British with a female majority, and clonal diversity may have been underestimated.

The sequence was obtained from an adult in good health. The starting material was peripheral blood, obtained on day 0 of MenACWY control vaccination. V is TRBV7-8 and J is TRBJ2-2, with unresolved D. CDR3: CASSLMLRTGELFF. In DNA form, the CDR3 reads TGTGCCAGCAGCTTAATGCTACGGACCGGGGAGCTGTTTTTT.